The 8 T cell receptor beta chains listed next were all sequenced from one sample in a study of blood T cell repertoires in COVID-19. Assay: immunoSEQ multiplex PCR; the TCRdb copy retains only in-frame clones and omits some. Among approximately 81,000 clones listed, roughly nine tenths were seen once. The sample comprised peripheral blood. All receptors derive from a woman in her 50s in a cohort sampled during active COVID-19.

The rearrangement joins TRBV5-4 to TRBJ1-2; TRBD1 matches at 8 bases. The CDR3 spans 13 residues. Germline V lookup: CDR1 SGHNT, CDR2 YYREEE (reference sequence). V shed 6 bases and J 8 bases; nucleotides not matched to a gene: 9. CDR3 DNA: TGTGCCAGCAAAGGACAGGGCGTTGACGGCTACACCTTC. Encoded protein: CASKGQGVDGYTF.

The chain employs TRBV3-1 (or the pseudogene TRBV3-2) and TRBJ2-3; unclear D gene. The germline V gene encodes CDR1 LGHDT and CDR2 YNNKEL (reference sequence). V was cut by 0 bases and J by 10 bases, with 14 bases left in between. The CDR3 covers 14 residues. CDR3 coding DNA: TGTGCCAGCAGCCAAGATACGAGCTTAAGAGCGCAGTATTTT. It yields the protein CASSQDTSLRAQYF.

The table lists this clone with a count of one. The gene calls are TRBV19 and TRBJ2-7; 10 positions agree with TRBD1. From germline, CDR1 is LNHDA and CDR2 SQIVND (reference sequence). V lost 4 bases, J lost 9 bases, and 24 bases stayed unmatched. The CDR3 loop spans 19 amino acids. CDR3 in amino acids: CASSTIRDRGRGSGFGQYF. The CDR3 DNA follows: TGTGCCAGTAGTACGATCCGGGACAGGGGTCGAGGTAGCGGGTTTGGGCAGTACTTC.

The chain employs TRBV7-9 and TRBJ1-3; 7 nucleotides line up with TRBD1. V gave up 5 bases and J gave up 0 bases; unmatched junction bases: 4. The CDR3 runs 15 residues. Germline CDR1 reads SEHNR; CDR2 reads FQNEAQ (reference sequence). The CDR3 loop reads CASSRDRSSGNTIYF. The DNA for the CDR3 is TGTGCCAGCAGCCGGGACAGAAGCTCTGGAAACACCATATATTTT.

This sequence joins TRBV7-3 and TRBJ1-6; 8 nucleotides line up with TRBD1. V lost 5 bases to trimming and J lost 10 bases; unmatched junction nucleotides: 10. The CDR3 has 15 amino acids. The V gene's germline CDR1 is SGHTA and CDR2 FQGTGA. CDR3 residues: CASSARQGPKSPLHF. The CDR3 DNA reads TGTGCCAGCAGCGCCCGACAGGGGCCAAAATCACCCCTCCACTTT.

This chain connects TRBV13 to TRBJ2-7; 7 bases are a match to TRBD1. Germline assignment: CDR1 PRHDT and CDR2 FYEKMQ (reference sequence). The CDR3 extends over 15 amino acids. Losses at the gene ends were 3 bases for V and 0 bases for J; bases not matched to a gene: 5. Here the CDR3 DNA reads TGTGCCAGCAGCTTCATACAGGGGCTCTCCTACGAGCAGTACTTC. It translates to CASSFIQGLSYEQYF.

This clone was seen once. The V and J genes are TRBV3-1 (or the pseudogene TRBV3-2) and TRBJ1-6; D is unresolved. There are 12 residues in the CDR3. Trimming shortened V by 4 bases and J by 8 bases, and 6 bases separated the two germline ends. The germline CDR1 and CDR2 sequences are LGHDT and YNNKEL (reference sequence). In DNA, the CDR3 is TGTGCCAGCAGCCGCGTACATTCACCCCTCCACTTT. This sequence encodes CASSRVHSPLHF.

The chain's CDR3 is CASSIAGQYYGYTF. The CDR3 DNA sequence: TGTGCCAGTAGTATTGCTGGACAGTACTATGGCTACACCTTC. This rearrangement joins TRBV19 to TRBJ1-2; D perhaps matches TRBD1 (6 bases). Trimming took 3 bases from V and 3 from J, leaving 11 bases between them. Looked up from germline, CDR1 is LNHDA and CDR2 is SQIVND (reference sequence). CDR3 length equals 14 residues.